This T cell receptor beta chain stems from a study of Ad26.COV2.S vaccination and SARS-CoV-2 variants. Study-level information: By the intramuscular route, Ad26.COV2.S was given once, or twice 56 days apart.

Profiling relied on immunoSEQ multiplex PCR, and the TCRdb table lists in-frame clones only, not all of them. The profile shows 380,000 or so clones, 88% of them singletons. V dropped 3 bases and J dropped 3; count of bases not matched to a gene: 3. The CDR3 is 14 residues long. Per the germline V gene, CDR1 is SGDLS and CDR2 is YYNGEE. Study findings and constraints: It is possible that the TCR breadth and depth analyses underestimated the total T cell responses.

Treatment in this sample: 15 to 20 received Ad26.COV2.S at low or high dose, single or two shots; roughly five received placebo; per-sample allocation not given. Sampling took place 63 days after the first vaccine or placebo injection. Based in Boston, the donor was an adult of 18-55 years. A remark on this clone: Its antigen remains unidentified.

Sequencing was performed on peripheral blood, taken in a trial of Ad26.COV2.S vaccine versus placebo. This sequence was found in a person aged 18-65 years who received the Ad26.COV2.S COVID-19 vaccine or a placebo. V is TRBV9 and J is TRBJ2-5, with 9 positions matching TRBD2. The CDR3 DNA sequence: TGTGCCAGCAGCGGAAGACTAGCGGAAGAGACCCAGTACTTC. Its translation: CASSGRLAEETQYF.